The 31 T cell receptor beta chains listed next were all sequenced from one sample in a study of cytotoxic CD8 clonotypes in ibrutinib-treated CLL. Profiling relied on immunoSEQ multiplex PCR, and the TCRdb table lists in-frame clones only, not all of them. The table includes about 300,000 clones, 60% to 80% detected once. The sequencing used PBMCs, collected at disease progression, from a patient treated with ibrutinib. Receptor source: a human donor with chronic lymphocytic leukemia.

This clone was found a few times. The chain combines TRBV28 with TRBJ2-5, with 11 nucleotides matching TRBD2. Germline-derived CDR1 and CDR2 are MDHEN and SYDVKM. The CDR3 is 17 residues long. The V segment lost 4 bases and the J segment 4 bases; nucleotides outside the gene matches: 11. The CDR3 loop reads CASSSGTSGPLGETQYF. The CDR3 nucleotides are TGTGCCAGCAGTTCCGGGACTAGCGGCCCCCTGGGAGAGACCCAGTACTTC.

In the case of this clone: A much more abundant neighbour one base away suggests this may be a read error. The V call is TRBV5-6, the J call TRBJ2-2, with a possible D match to TRBD1 (5 bases). Germline V CDR1 and CDR2: SGHDT, YYEEEE. The length of the CDR3 is 12 residues. Trimming stripped 2 bases from V and 6 bases from J, with 5 bases between. Here the CDR3 reads CASSLGAGELFF. The CDR3, as DNA: TGTGCCAGCAGCTTAGGGGCCGGGGAGCTGTTTTTT.

This clone was seen a single time. J is TRBJ2-5 and V is TRBV29-1; the D call may be TRBD1 or TRBD2 (7 bases each). Germline CDR1 and CDR2: SQVTM and ANQGSEA. The CDR3 sequence is 13 residues long. The V and J ends lost 6 bases and 2 bases respectively, with 13 bases between them. The CDR3 spells CSVAGGGQETQYF. CDR3 sequence (DNA): TGCAGCGTCGCAGGGGGAGGGCAAGAGACCCAGTACTTC.

This clone was observed once. The genes are TRBV9 and TRBJ2-7, with TRBD2 matching over 10 bases. Trimming at V came to 4 bases and at J to 3 bases, leaving 4 bases not matched to a gene. CDR3 length: 14 residues. Germline assignment: CDR1 SGDLS and CDR2 YYNGEE. The CDR3 DNA sequence: TGTGCCAGCAGCCCCGGACTAGCGGTCTACGAGCAGTACTTC. Its translation is CASSPGLAVYEQYF.

This clone is a singleton in its sample. The chain combines TRBV7-9 with TRBJ2-5; 11 bases are a match to TRBD2. CDR3 length equals 14 residues. In germline, CDR1 is SEHNR, CDR2 FQNEAQ (reference sequence). Trimming at V came to 6 bases and at J to 3 bases, leaving 3 bases not matched to a gene. The CDR3 region is CASRSGLAEETQYF. CDR3 nucleotides: TGTGCCAGCAGATCGGGACTAGCGGAAGAGACCCAGTACTTC.

The chain recombines TRBV6-1 with TRBJ1-5; possible D gene TRBD1, 6 bases. Germline V CDR1 and CDR2: MNHNS, SASEGT. V lost 10 bases, J lost 3 bases, and 13 bases lay in between. The CDR3 sequence is 13 residues long. CDR3 residues: CAIGQTANQPQHF. The CDR3, as DNA: TGTGCCATCGGACAGACAGCCAATCAGCCCCAGCATTTT.

The rearrangement joins TRBV11-2 to TRBJ2-7, with D unresolved. Germline V gene data show CDR1 as SGHAT and CDR2 as FQNNGV. CDR3 length: 13 amino acids. With 1 base removed from V and 4 bases from J, the gap between germline ends came to 8 bases. The CDR3 sequence: CASSLGAVYEQYF. The CDR3 DNA sequence: TGTGCCAGCAGCTTAGGGGCCGTATACGAGCAGTACTTC. The full variable domain, rest sourced from reference TRBV11-2 and TRBJ2-7, is EAGVAQSPRYKIIEKRQSVAFWCNPISGHATLYWYQQILGQGPKLLIQFQNNGVVDDSQLPKDRFSAERLKGVDSTLKIQPAKLEDSAVYLCASSLGAVYEQYFGPGTRLTVT.

This chain joins TRBV4-2 and TRBJ2-7; no definite D call. From germline, CDR1 is LGHNA and CDR2 YNFKEQ. This CDR3 comprises 12 residues. Trimming took off 4 bases at V and 2 bases at J, with 6 bases between the two ends. CDR3 amino acids: CASSPPAYEQYF. CDR3 DNA: TGTGCCAGCAGCCCTCCGGCCTACGAGCAGTACTTC.

J is TRBJ1-3 and V is TRBV6-1; D gene ambiguous. Germline values: CDR1 MNHNS, CDR2 SASEGT. V dropped 1 base and J dropped 2 bases, with 9 bases sitting between them. The CDR3 covers 15 residues. The CDR3 loop is CASSEVFPAGNTIYF. Written as DNA, the CDR3 is TGTGCCAGCAGTGAAGTGTTCCCTGCTGGAAACACCATATATTTT.

This clone was picked up a small number of times. Other DNA sequences from this sample encode an identical CDR3 as well. The V gene is TRBV19, the J gene TRBJ2-3, with unresolved D. The germline V gene encodes CDR1 LNHDA and CDR2 SQIVND (reference sequence). Deletions cut 4 bases from V and 2 bases from J, with 4 bases between. The CDR3 covers 12 residues. The CDR3 DNA follows: TGTGCCAGTAGTACAACCACAGATACGCAGTATTTT. Its translation: CASSTTTDTQYF.

The chain couples TRBV4-1 to TRBJ2-1, with 12 bases identical to TRBD2. The V and J ends lost 0 bases and 2 bases, in that order; junction bases with no gene match: 8. There are 19 residues in the CDR3. Looked up from germline, CDR1 is MGHRA and CDR2 is YSYEKL. The CDR3 reads CASSQDRTSGATAYNEQFF. The CDR3 nucleotides are TGCGCCAGCAGCCAAGACCGGACTAGCGGGGCCACCGCCTACAATGAGCAGTTCTTC.

The sample holds a few counts of this clone. The genes are TRBV7-8 and TRBJ1-2; D is possibly TRBD1 (5 bases). The CDR3 is 16 amino acids. The ends were cut back, 1 base at V and 5 bases at J, with 17 bases in the middle. Germline V gene data show CDR1 as SGHVS and CDR2 as FQNEAQ. CDR3 amino acids: CASSLDDPGQRYGYTF. CDR3 coding DNA: TGTGCCAGCAGCTTAGATGATCCCGGACAAAGGTATGGCTACACCTTC.

The V gene is TRBV27, the J gene TRBJ2-1; the match to TRBD2 covers 9 bases. J was trimmed by 8 bases and V by 5 bases; bases with no gene match: 13. The CDR3 contains 16 residues. Germline CDR1 is MNHEY and CDR2 is SMNVEV (reference sequence). The CDR3 DNA reads TGTGCCAGCAGTCCCGGGACTAGCCCCAAGGGCGATGAGCAGTTCTTC. It encodes CASSPGTSPKGDEQFF.

The rearrangement joins TRBV10-3 to TRBJ2-1; 7 bases line up with TRBD1. The CDR3 is 15 residues long. After removal of 10 bases from V and 8 bases from J, the junction contained 17 bases not matched to a gene. CDR1 ENHRY and CDR2 SYGVKD come from the germline V gene. CDR3 nucleotides: TGTGCCACACGCAGGGGGACAACCAAAGGGGATGAGCAGTTCTTC. It specifies CATRRGTTKGDEQFF.

V usage is TRBV5-6 and J usage is TRBJ2-3; no reliable D call. Germline V gene sequence: CDR1 SGHDT, CDR2 YYEEEE. This CDR3 spans 13 amino acids. V shed 2 bases and J shed 5 bases, with 9 bases lying between them. The CDR3: CASSFEVLDTQYF. The CDR3 DNA sequence: TGTGCCAGCAGCTTTGAGGTTTTAGATACGCAGTATTTT. Based on the CDR3 plus reference TRBV5-6 and TRBJ2-3, the full variable domain is DAGVTQSPTHLIKTRGQQVTLRCSPKSGHDTVSWYQQALGQGPQFIFQYYEEEERQRGNFPDRFSGHQFPNYSSELNVNALLLGDSALYLCASSFEVLDTQYFGPGTRLTVL.

CDR3 in amino acids: CSVDGGNYGYTF. CDR3 bases: TGCAGCGTTGACGGGGGGAACTATGGCTACACCTTC. The chain combines TRBV29-1 with TRBJ1-2; maybe TRBD1 (5 bases). Trimming took 3 bases from V and 2 from J, leaving 7 bases between them. In germline, CDR1 is SQVTM, CDR2 ANQGSEA. CDR3 size: 12 residues.

J is TRBJ1-4 and V is TRBV9; the D gene is possibly TRBD1 (6 bases). The CDR3 spans 18 residues. V dropped 6 bases and J dropped 2 bases, with 23 bases sitting between them. Looked up from germline, CDR1 is SGDLS and CDR2 is YYNGEE. The CDR3 region has the DNA TGTGCCAGCACCGGTAGCCCACACGAGGGGGAGACTAATGAAAAACTGTTTTTT. Its protein product is CASTGSPHEGETNEKLFF.

V usage is TRBV27 and J usage is TRBJ2-7; either TRBD1 or TRBD2 may fit D (5 bases each). V was cut by 6 bases and J by 2 bases, with 23 bases left in between. The CDR3 is 17 residues long. The germline CDR1 and CDR2 sequences are MNHEY and SMNVEV (reference sequence). The CDR3 sequence is CASSPGSWPGIPYEQYF. The CDR3 nucleotides read TGTGCCAGCAGCCCGGGGTCATGGCCAGGGATCCCCTACGAGCAGTACTTC.

The V call is TRBV4-1, the J call TRBJ1-3; weak D call: TRBD1 (5 bases). This CDR3 is built from 15 residues. Germline V gene data show CDR1 as MGHRA and CDR2 as YSYEKL. Deletions cut 4 bases from V and 4 bases from J, with 14 bases between. CDR3 region: CASSPWQGSGNTIYF. The CDR3 coding sequence is TGCGCCAGCAGCCCTTGGCAGGGATCGGGAAACACCATATATTTT.

The rearrangement links TRBV10-3 to TRBJ2-7; 10 bases match TRBD1. CDR3 length: 16 amino acids. Germline V gives CDR1 ENHRY, CDR2 SYGVKD. V lost 0 bases, J lost 6 bases, and 8 bases stayed unmatched. The CDR3 DNA is TGTGCCATCAGTGAGTCGACCGGGACAGGGGATTTCGAGCAGTACTTC. Its translation is CAISESTGTGDFEQYF.

V and J are TRBV25-1 and TRBJ2-6, with unresolved D. Trimming took 3 bases from V and 2 from J, leaving 14 bases between them. The CDR3 is 17 amino acids. The germline gives CDR1 MGHDK, CDR2 SYGVNS. DNA for the CDR3: TGTGCCAGCAGTGAGGACGGAATAACGCCTGGGGCCAACGTCCTGACTTTC. Translated: CASSEDGITPGANVLTF.

V gene TRBV7-2 combines with J gene TRBJ2-1; D is perhaps TRBD2 (5 bases). Germline V lookup: CDR1 SGHTA, CDR2 FQGNSA. The CDR3 extends over 13 amino acids. V was trimmed by 3 bases and J by 5 bases, leaving 8 bases between them. In nucleotides, the CDR3 is TGTGCCAGCAGCTTGAGGGTTGACAATGAGCAGTTCTTC. Translated: CASSLRVDNEQFF.

The genes are TRBV2 and TRBJ2-3; TRBD2 aligns across 7 bases. In germline, CDR1 is SNHLY, CDR2 FYNNEI. The J segment lost 0 bases and the V segment lost 4 bases, leaving 13 bases of the junction unmatched. The CDR3 contains 18 residues. The DNA of the CDR3 is TGTGCCAGCAGTGGGAAGGTCGCTAGCGGTACTAGCACAGATACGCAGTATTTT. Protein product: CASSGKVASGTSTDTQYF.

This clone was observed a few times. The CDR3 coding sequence is TGTGCCAGCTCTTCACAACCGGTAGATACGCAGTATTTT. Translated, it gives CASSSQPVDTQYF. The chain couples TRBV18 to TRBJ2-3; no clear D. The ends were cut back, 6 bases at V and 5 bases at J, with 12 bases in the middle. Germline CDR1 KGHSH, CDR2 LQKENI. This CDR3 spans 13 amino acids.

The chain links TRBV19 to TRBJ1-6; D gene unclear. V dropped 3 bases and J dropped 9 bases, with 9 bases sitting between them. Germline V CDR1 and CDR2: LNHDA, SQIVND (reference sequence). The CDR3 consists of 13 residues. CDR3: CASSIGWTSPLHF. The CDR3 DNA follows: TGTGCCAGTAGTATTGGGTGGACTTCACCCCTCCACTTT.

The rearrangement links TRBV7-2 to TRBJ2-2, with D tentatively TRBD1 (5 bases). CDR1 is SGHTA and CDR2 is FQGNSA in the germline V gene. This CDR3 contains 17 residues. V shed 4 bases and J shed 1 base, with 16 bases lying between them. The DNA for the CDR3 is TGTGCCAGCAGCTCGCTACGACAGCTTTGGAACACCGGGGAGCTGTTTTTT. It codes for CASSSLRQLWNTGELFF.

The chain has TRBV10-3 and TRBJ2-5; D remains unclear. Germline V gene sequence: CDR1 ENHRY, CDR2 SYGVKD. The CDR3 loop spans 14 amino acids. V was cut by 2 bases and J by 2 bases, with 9 bases left in between. CDR3 sequence: CAISEVIQQETQYF. Written as DNA, the CDR3 is TGTGCCATCAGTGAGGTTATTCAGCAAGAGACCCAGTACTTC.

The chain is built from TRBV29-1 and TRBJ2-3; 7 bases align to TRBD2. V lost 7 bases to trimming and J lost 3 bases; unmatched junction nucleotides: 1. There are 11 residues in the CDR3. Germline V CDR1 and CDR2: SQVTM, ANQGSEA. The CDR3 loop is CSAGGTDTQYF. CDR3 DNA sequence: TGCAGCGCGGGGGGTACAGATACGCAGTATTTT.

This clone was observed a single time. The chain employs TRBV11-3 and TRBJ2-2; D is possibly TRBD2 (6 bases). The CDR3 sequence is 19 residues long. V was cut by 5 bases and J by 0 bases, with 22 bases left in between. Germline CDR1 and CDR2: SGHNT and YENEEA. CDR3 protein: CASSPSAGGGLPNTGELFF. CDR3 DNA sequence: TGTGCCAGCAGCCCCTCGGCGGGTGGGGGACTCCCGAACACCGGGGAGCTGTTTTTT.

The chain employs TRBV28 and TRBJ1-2; D remains ambiguous. The CDR3 has 15 amino acids. Trimming removed 1 base at V and 2 bases at J, with 11 bases between. Germline V gene sequence: CDR1 MDHEN, CDR2 SYDVKM. CDR3 coding DNA: TGTGCCAGCAGTTTATTGGGGAAGTCAAACTATGGCTACACCTTC. Protein: CASSLLGKSNYGYTF.

V is TRBV11-3 and J is TRBJ2-1, with TRBD1 matching 9 bases. The CDR3 consists of 16 residues. The germline CDR1 and CDR2 sequences are SGHNT and YENEEA. V lost 6 bases to trimming and J lost 4 bases; unmatched junction nucleotides: 10. DNA of the CDR3: TGTGCCAGCAGAACGTCTACAGGGGGCGAATACAATGAGCAGTTCTTC. Protein sequence: CASRTSTGGEYNEQFF.